The table lists the clone carrying this T cell receptor beta chain with a few counts. Its antigen remains unidentified. These data come from a study of blood T cells in healthy people across ages. Points from the study as a whole: A roughly linear fall in TCR beta diversity per million T cells was seen with increasing age.

PCR was performed a second time for roughly 7 to 11 cycles using a sample-barcoded 5' primer and a J-beta primer mix. TCRdb re-derived calls from the 5' RACE reads in MiXCR, one entry per CDR3 protein. Among about 780,000 distinct CDR3 sequences listed, about 26% were seen once. Separately, the same data were catalogued under a study of T cells of mothers and their children. From that paper: Samples were provided by three healthy Caucasian mothers and their six children.

The specimen sequenced was blood. This TCR derives from a boy aged 10-17 years in good health.

Here the CDR3 DNA reads TGCAGTGCTAGAGACCGGACAGGGGGCACCGGGGAGCTGTTTTTT. Its protein product is CSARDRTGGTGELFF. The chain is built from TRBV20-1 and TRBJ2-2; 10 bases fit TRBD1. CDR3 size: 15 residues. J was trimmed by 4 bases and V by 0 bases; bases with no gene match: 2. The germline gives CDR1 DFQATT, CDR2 SNEGSKA (reference sequence).